This T cell receptor (beta chain) was sequenced in a study of CD8+CD57+ T cells in acquired aplastic anemia. As for the study in general: Each DNA sample taken from sorted CD4+ and CD8+ cells came to approximately 3.2 ug on average. Healthy donors had, on average, approximately 9.9 million reads for their CD4+ cells. The study's findings and limits: Between patients and controls, CD8+ Simpson's diversity did not vary significantly. Some 27 CD8+ CDR3 sequences were shared between patients and controls.

As regards this clonotype: Antigen: not known.

Trimming stripped 8 bases from V and 4 bases from J, with 11 bases between. This CDR3 contains 13 residues. Germline assignment: CDR1 SEHNR and CDR2 FQNEAQ (reference sequence). Genomic DNA acted as the template from which TCR beta VDJ combination and CDR3 sequence profiling were carried out. TCRdb ran MiXCR on the reads and lists one entry per CDR3 protein. The sample includes a few hundred thousand distinct CDR3 sequences, 65% to 80% of them seen just once. The chain is built from TRBV7-9 and TRBJ1-4; D perhaps matches TRBD1 (5 bases). The receptor comes from a human donor in good health, serving as a control. Material for sequencing was sorted CD4+, CD8+, or CD8+CD57+ T cells (not recorded which) from PBMCs. CDR3 sequence reads: CASGYRSNEKLFF. The CDR3 DNA reads as TGTGCCAGCGGCTACAGGAGTAATGAAAAACTGTTTTTT.